The 32 T cell receptor beta chains given below trace back to one sample, sequenced in a study of T cells in Graves' hyperthyroidism and ophthalmopathy. Amplification targeted TCR beta CDR3 regions from RNA transcripts. HTBI primers were used for first-round RT-PCR of the TCR CDR3. TCRdb reanalysed the multiplex PCR reads using MiXCR and keeps one entry per CDR3 protein. Of more than 550,000 distinct CDR3 sequences detected, around 20% appear once; the ten largest clones hold 16%. Sequencing was performed on blood. The receptors stem from a woman in her 50s with Graves' hyperthyroidism that later progressed to Graves' ophthalmopathy.

A note on this clonotype: This may be a read error, as it is one base from a much larger clone. The genes are TRBV6-1 and TRBJ1-1; D ambiguous. The CDR3 contains 15 residues. The V gene lost 0 bases and the J gene lost 1 base, with 9 bases spanning the gap. Looked up from germline, CDR1 is MNHNS and CDR2 is SASEGT. The chain's CDR3 is CASSEATTWNTEAFF. The DNA for the CDR3 is TGTGCCAGCAGTGAAGCTACGACCTGGAACACTGAAGCTTTCTTT.

This clonotype was observed at least ten times. This chain joins TRBV24-1 and TRBJ2-7; the D gene is possibly TRBD1 (7 bases). Trimming cost V 5 bases and J 4 bases, with 17 bases left between them. The CDR3 is made up of 15 amino acids. In germline, CDR1 is KGHDR, CDR2 SFDVKD. The CDR3 here is CATSASGGGRYEQYF. CDR3 DNA: TGTGCCACCAGTGCTTCTGGAGGGGGCAGATACGAGCAGTACTTC.

This clonotype was counted at least ten times. The CDR3 DNA reads as TGCAGCGTTGAATCCGCCGCACTGATTACAGACGGGGAGACCCAGTACTTC. Translating gives CSVESAALITDGETQYF. The chain joins TRBV29-1 to TRBJ2-5; D call uncertain. Germline loops: CDR1 SQVTM, CDR2 ANQGSEA. The ends were cut back, 2 bases at V and 5 bases at J, with 24 bases in the middle. The CDR3 has 17 residues. The full variable domain, in which reference TRBV29-1 and TRBJ2-5 provide the parts outside the CDR3, is SAVISQKPSRDICQRGTSLTIQCQVDSQVTMMFWYRQQPGQSLTLIATANQGSEATYESGFVIDKFPISRPNLTFSTLTVSNMSPEDSSIYLCSVESAALITDGETQYFGPGTRLLVL.

This clonotype was observed many times. The chain has TRBV20-1 and TRBJ2-1; TRBD2 might be the D (6 bases). V dropped 3 bases and J dropped 11 bases, with 23 bases sitting between them. The CDR3 has 15 residues. Germline lookup yields CDR1 DFQATT and CDR2 SNEGSKA (reference sequence). The CDR3 DNA is TGCAGTGCTAGTGGACTAAGCGGGCCCGAAACTAAGCAGTTCTTC. Amino acids: CSASGLSGPETKQFF.

The rearrangement uses TRBV5-1 and TRBJ2-2; D is tentatively TRBD1 or TRBD2 (5 bases each). The CDR3 contains 17 residues. V was cut by 7 bases and J by 0 bases, with 19 bases left in between. CDR1 is SGHRS and CDR2 is YFSETQ in the germline V gene. The CDR3 loop is CASAARDGSANTGELFF. The CDR3 DNA follows: TGCGCCAGCGCAGCCAGGGACGGTAGCGCGAACACCGGGGAGCTGTTTTTT.

This clonotype was found many times. The CDR3 DNA is TGTGCCAGCAGCTTAGTGACGGACAGTGGTAATGAGCAGTTCTTC. Translated, it gives CASSLVTDSGNEQFF. This chain joins TRBV11-2 and TRBJ2-1, with TRBD1 as a possible D gene (6 bases). CDR3 length: 15 amino acids. Trimming pared 1 base from V and 7 bases from J, leaving 14 bases between. CDR1 SGHAT and CDR2 FQNNGV come from the germline V gene.

This clonotype showed up just a few times. V and J are TRBV19 and TRBJ1-5; D remains ambiguous. V shed 5 bases and J shed 6 bases, with 8 bases lying between them. The CDR3 has 12 amino acids. CDR1 and CDR2 (germline): LNHDA, SQIVND (reference sequence). The CDR3 coding sequence is TGTGCCAGTAGTGGTGTTAGTCAGCCCCAGCATTTT. It yields the protein CASSGVSQPQHF.

The V and J genes are TRBV19 and TRBJ1-1, with D perhaps matching TRBD1 (6 bases). Trimming removed 9 bases from V and 0 bases from J, with 14 bases in between. Germline lookup yields CDR1 LNHDA and CDR2 SQIVND (reference sequence). This CDR3 contains 14 residues. The CDR3 coding sequence is TGTGCCAGCGGACAGCCTCCGATGAACACTGAAGCTTTCTTT. This translates into CASGQPPMNTEAFF.

The chain carries TRBV11-2 and TRBJ2-1; 8 nucleotides match TRBD2. CDR1 SGHAT and CDR2 FQNNGV come from the germline V gene. This CDR3 contains 15 residues. V was pared by 5 bases and J by 5 bases, with 8 bases of the junction left unmatched. The CDR3 sequence: CASSPHSGVDNEQFF. In DNA, the CDR3 is TGTGCCAGCAGCCCTCATAGCGGGGTTGACAATGAGCAGTTCTTC.

Many counts were recorded for this clonotype. The CDR3 DNA follows: TGTGCCAGCAGTTGGGGGACTAGCGGGGAAGAGACCCAGTACTTC. It encodes CASSWGTSGEETQYF. The gene calls are TRBV12-3 or TRBV12-4 and TRBJ2-5; 13 bases align to TRBD2. The CDR3 sequence is 15 residues long. The V and J ends lost 4 bases and 3 bases, in that order; junction bases with no gene match: 2.

Many counts were recorded for this clonotype. The V call is TRBV6-5, the J call TRBJ1-5, with a possible D match to TRBD1 (6 bases). The CDR3 loop spans 15 amino acids. From germline, CDR1 is MNHEY and CDR2 SVGAGI. V was trimmed by 0 bases and J by 4 bases, leaving 10 bases between them. CDR3 nucleotides: TGTGCCAGCAGTTACTCGGACACAGGGAATCAGCCCCAGCATTTT. Translated: CASSYSDTGNQPQHF.

V usage is TRBV15 and J usage is TRBJ1-4; D not resolved. Per germline, CDR1 LNHNV and CDR2 YYDKDF (reference sequence). Deletions cut 1 base from V and 6 bases from J, with 9 bases between. This CDR3 contains 14 residues. The chain's CDR3 is CATSRGDGDEKLFF. The CDR3 DNA is TGTGCCACCAGCAGAGGCGACGGGGATGAAAAACTGTTTTTT.

This clonotype has just a few counts. The chain has TRBV12-5 and TRBJ2-1; D is possibly TRBD1 or TRBD2 (6 bases each). The CDR3 extends over 18 amino acids. Trimming took 2 bases from V and 0 from J, leaving 17 bases between them. From germline, CDR1 is LGHNT and CDR2 FRNRAP. The CDR3 sequence: CASGLSGPTGRSYNEQFF. DNA for the CDR3: TGTGCTAGTGGTTTGAGCGGGCCGACAGGCCGCTCCTACAATGAGCAGTTCTTC. Complete variable domain (other parts from reference TRBV12-5 and TRBJ2-1): DARVTQTPRHKVTEMGQEVTMRCQPILGHNTVFWYRQTMMQGLELLAYFRNRAPLDDSGMPKDRFSAEMPDATLATLKIQPSEPRDSAVYFCASGLSGPTGRSYNEQFFGPGTRLTVL.

The chain recombines TRBV7-9 with TRBJ2-5; 10 bases are shared with TRBD2. Germline CDR1 reads SEHNR; CDR2 reads FQNEAQ (reference sequence). Losses at the gene ends were 5 bases for V and 1 base for J; bases not matched to a gene: 4. The CDR3 has 15 residues. The DNA for the CDR3 is TGTGCCAGCAGCCCTCAGCGGGGGGGCCAAGAGACCCAGTACTTC. This codes for CASSPQRGGQETQYF.

This clonotype has a count of ten or more. The chain links TRBV7-9 to TRBJ2-1; 15 nucleotides match TRBD2. The CDR3 length is 18 residues. The germline V gene encodes CDR1 SEHNR and CDR2 FQNEAQ (reference sequence). V lost 5 bases to trimming and J lost 8 bases; unmatched junction nucleotides: 13. Here the CDR3 DNA reads TGTGCCAGCAGCCCTGGACTAGCGGGGGGGCATCAGTTCTATGAGCAGTTCTTC. Translating gives CASSPGLAGGHQFYEQFF.

This chain connects TRBV27 to TRBJ1-2, with TRBD1 matching 8 bases. Looked up from germline, CDR1 is MNHEY and CDR2 is SMNVEV (reference sequence). J lost 7 bases, V lost 5 bases, and 15 bases had no gene match. This CDR3 has 16 amino acids. The CDR3 reads CASSLTRQGTPSGYTF. The CDR3 DNA reads TGTGCCAGCAGTCTCACTCGACAGGGGACCCCTAGTGGCTACACCTTC.

The V call is TRBV20-1, the J call TRBJ2-5; D tentatively reads TRBD1 or TRBD2 (5 bases each). This CDR3 has 15 residues. The germline V gene encodes CDR1 DFQATT and CDR2 SNEGSKA (reference sequence). V was shortened by 3 bases and J by 1 base, with 15 bases between the two germline ends. The CDR3 nucleotides are TGCAGTGCTAGGGGGGATCAGGGTTTCCAAGAGACCCAGTACTTC. Protein sequence: CSARGDQGFQETQYF.

This clonotype was counted between two and nine times. V gene TRBV11-2 combines with J gene TRBJ1-2; 9 nucleotides align to TRBD1. V dropped 5 bases and J dropped 3; count of bases not matched to a gene: 7. Germline-derived CDR1 and CDR2 are SGHAT and FQNNGV. This CDR3 contains 15 residues. The CDR3 reads CASSGDRVDYYGYTF. The CDR3 nucleotides are TGTGCCAGCAGCGGGGACAGGGTAGATTACTATGGCTACACCTTC.

This clonotype was observed at least ten times. The chain is built from TRBV5-1 and TRBJ1-1, with TRBD1 identical over 8 bases. The trim removed 3 bases at V and 3 bases at J, leaving 4 bases unmatched. CDR1 and CDR2 from the germline V gene are SGHRS and YFSETQ. The CDR3 consists of 14 residues. In DNA form, the CDR3 reads TGCGCCAGCAGCTCACAGGGGGTGGACACTGAAGCTTTCTTT. It translates to CASSSQGVDTEAFF.

The V gene is TRBV20-1, the J gene TRBJ2-1; 13 nucleotides agree with TRBD2. Germline CDR1 and CDR2: DFQATT and SNEGSKA (reference sequence). The V gene end was trimmed by 6 bases and the J gene end by 0 bases; junction bases not matched to a gene: 8. The CDR3 has 17 residues. CDR3 in amino acids: CSALTSGGRSSYNEQFF. The CDR3 bases are TGCAGTGCGCTGACTAGCGGGGGGAGAAGCTCCTACAATGAGCAGTTCTTC.

The J gene is TRBJ2-5, the V gene TRBV5-1; D is unclear. V was pared by 0 bases and J by 0 bases, with 9 bases between. CDR1 is SGHRS, CDR2 YFSETQ, per germline. The length of the CDR3 is 15 residues. CDR3 in amino acids: CASSLGPTHQETQYF. The CDR3 DNA reads as TGCGCCAGCAGCTTGGGCCCTACCCACCAAGAGACCCAGTACTTC.

The J gene is TRBJ2-7, the V gene TRBV9; maybe TRBD1 (5 bases). Germline V gene sequence: CDR1 SGDLS, CDR2 YYNGEE. This CDR3 spans 15 amino acids. The V and J ends lost 0 bases and 3 bases respectively, with 13 bases between them. The CDR3 reads CASSVGGAIHYEQYF. For the CDR3, the DNA is TGTGCCAGCAGCGTAGGTGGGGCAATCCACTACGAGCAGTACTTC. Full variable domain (outside the CDR3, taken from reference TRBV9 and TRBJ2-7): DSGVTQTPKHLITATGQRVTLRCSPRSGDLSVYWYQQSLDQGLQFLIQYYNGEERAKGNILERFSAQQFPDLHSELNLSSLELGDSALYFCASSVGGAIHYEQYFGPGTRLTVT.

This clonotype showed up many times. The chain joins TRBV18 to TRBJ1-4; D remains ambiguous. The ends were cut back, 4 bases at V and 0 bases at J, with 9 bases in the middle. The germline CDR1 and CDR2 sequences are KGHSH and LQKENI. The CDR3 has 15 residues. The CDR3, as DNA: TGTGCCAGCTCACACTCCGACGCAACTAATGAAAAACTGTTTTTT. Protein product: CASSHSDATNEKLFF. The full variable domain, completed using reference TRBV18 and TRBJ1-4, is NAGVMQNPRHLVRRRGQEARLRCSPMKGHSHVYWYRQLPEEGLKFMVYLQKENIIDESGMPKERFSAEFPKEGPSILRIQQVVRGDSAAYFCASSHSDATNEKLFFGSGTQLSVL.

V gene TRBV7-2 combines with J gene TRBJ2-1; D is undetermined. This CDR3 spans 14 amino acids. Germline V gives CDR1 SGHTA, CDR2 FQGNSA. Trimming shortened V by 2 bases and J by 3 bases, and 8 bases separated the two germline ends. The CDR3: CASSLFISYNEQFF. Written as DNA, the CDR3 is TGTGCCAGCAGCTTATTTATAAGCTACAATGAGCAGTTCTTC.

The chain carries TRBV6-2 or TRBV6-3 and TRBJ2-3, with TRBD2 matching 13 bases. The trim removed 6 bases at V and 3 bases at J, leaving 6 bases unmatched. Germline CDR1 MNHEY, CDR2 SVGEGT. CDR3 length: 16 residues. The CDR3 sequence is CASRSTSGGLTDTQYF. For the CDR3, the DNA is TGTGCCAGCAGGTCGACTAGCGGGGGGTTGACAGATACGCAGTATTTT.

The CDR3 region is CASGNGVISYEQYF. As DNA, the CDR3 is TGTGCCAGCGGTAACGGGGTCATCTCCTACGAGCAGTACTTC. The V gene is TRBV7-9, the J gene TRBJ2-7, with a tentative D call TRBD2 (5 bases). V lost 8 bases, J lost 0 bases, and 14 bases lay in between. The length of the CDR3 is 14 residues. Germline-derived CDR1 and CDR2 are SEHNR and FQNEAQ (reference sequence).

This clonotype was observed a handful of times. This rearrangement joins TRBV29-1 to TRBJ2-5; TRBD2 aligns across 9 bases. The CDR3 is 16 amino acids. Germline assignment: CDR1 SQVTM and CDR2 ANQGSEA. V gave up 7 bases and J gave up 0 bases; unmatched junction bases: 12. CDR3 sequence (DNA): TGCAGCGCCGAGCCATCTAGCGGGGTGTACCAAGAGACCCAGTACTTC. Translating it yields CSAEPSSGVYQETQYF.

The chain combines TRBV5-1 with TRBJ1-1; no clear D gene. CDR1 is SGHRS and CDR2 is YFSETQ in the germline V gene. V lost 4 bases to trimming and J lost 9 bases, with 22 bases between them. The length of the CDR3 is 15 residues. CDR3 amino acids: CASSPNRVEMMKAFF. DNA of the CDR3: TGCGCCAGCAGCCCAAACCGGGTTGAAATGATGAAAGCTTTCTTT.

This clonotype was found a few times. As DNA, the CDR3 is TGTGCCAGCTCGATTACAGGGGACTCCTATGGCTACACCTTC. Translation gives CASSITGDSYGYTF. V is TRBV18 and J is TRBJ1-2; 7 nucleotides agree with TRBD1. The CDR3 has 14 amino acids. From germline, CDR1 is KGHSH and CDR2 LQKENI. Trimming removed 6 bases from V and 4 bases from J; junction bases left unmatched: 8.

This clonotype was recorded once. The V and J genes are TRBV4-1 and TRBJ2-5; no reliable D call. The CDR3 contains 17 residues. Trimming cost V 3 bases and J 2 bases, with 19 bases left between them. Germline V gives CDR1 MGHRA, CDR2 YSYEKL. CDR3 loop: CASSHRIALKYQETQYF. Written as DNA, the CDR3 is TGCGCCAGCAGCCACCGTATCGCCCTAAAGTATCAAGAGACCCAGTACTTC.

The sample holds a few counts of this clonotype. CDR3 residues: CASQRGRTATDTQYF. In DNA, the CDR3 is TGTGCCAGTCAGAGGGGCCGTACGGCGACAGATACGCAGTATTTT. The rearrangement joins TRBV19 to TRBJ2-3, with D perhaps given as TRBD1 or TRBD2 (5 bases each). Germline V lookup: CDR1 LNHDA, CDR2 SQIVND (reference sequence). The CDR3 runs 15 residues. V was trimmed by 8 bases and J by 3 bases, leaving 18 bases between them.

This clonotype was recorded many times. The chain recombines TRBV11-2 with TRBJ1-4; D not resolved. CDR3 length: 15 amino acids. Between the trimmed V and J ends, which lost 1 base and 0 bases, there was a span of 6 bases. In germline, CDR1 is SGHAT, CDR2 FQNNGV. The CDR3 DNA reads as TGTGCCAGCAGCTTAGGGGCCGCAACTAATGAAAAACTGTTTTTT. Its protein product is CASSLGAATNEKLFF.